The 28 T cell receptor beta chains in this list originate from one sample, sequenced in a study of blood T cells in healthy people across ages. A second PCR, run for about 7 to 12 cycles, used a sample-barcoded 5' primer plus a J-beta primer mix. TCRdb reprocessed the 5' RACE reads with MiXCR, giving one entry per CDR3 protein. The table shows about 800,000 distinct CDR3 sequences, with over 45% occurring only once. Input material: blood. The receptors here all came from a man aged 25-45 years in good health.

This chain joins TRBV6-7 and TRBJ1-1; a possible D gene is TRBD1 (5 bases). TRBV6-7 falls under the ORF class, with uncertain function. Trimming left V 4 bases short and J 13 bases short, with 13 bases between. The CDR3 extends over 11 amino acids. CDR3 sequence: CASSLGGSGFF. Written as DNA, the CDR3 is TGTGCCAGCAGTTTGGGGGGTTCAGGTTTCTTT.

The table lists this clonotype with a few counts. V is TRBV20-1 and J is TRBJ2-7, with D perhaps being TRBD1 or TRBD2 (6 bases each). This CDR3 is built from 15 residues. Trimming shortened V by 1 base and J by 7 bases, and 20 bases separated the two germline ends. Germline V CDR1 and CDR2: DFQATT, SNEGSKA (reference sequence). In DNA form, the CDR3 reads TGCAGTGCTAGAGCTGGGGGCGGGATTCTACGGGAGCAGTACTTC. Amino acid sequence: CSARAGGGILREQYF.

The CDR3 coding sequence is TGTGCCAGCCGGACAGGGTTGAATGAGCAGTTCTTC. Protein: CASRTGLNEQFF. J is TRBJ2-1 and V is TRBV6-5; 8 bases fit TRBD1. The CDR3 has 12 residues. Germline CDR1 MNHEY, CDR2 SVGAGI. With V trimmed by 8 bases and J by 7 bases, 4 bases remained unmatched.

The CDR3 sequence is CASSQTGFEQFF. In nucleotides, the CDR3 is TGTGCCAGCAGCCAGACAGGGTTTGAGCAGTTCTTC. V is TRBV3-1 and J is TRBJ2-1; 7 bases fit TRBD1. Germline V gene lookup returns CDR1 LGHDT and CDR2 YNNKEL (reference sequence). Losses at the gene ends were 3 bases for V and 9 bases for J; bases not matched to a gene: 2. This CDR3 is 12 amino acids long.

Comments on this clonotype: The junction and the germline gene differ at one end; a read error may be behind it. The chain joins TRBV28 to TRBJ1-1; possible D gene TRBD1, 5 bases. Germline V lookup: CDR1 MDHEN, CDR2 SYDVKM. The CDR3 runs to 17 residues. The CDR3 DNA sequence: TGTGCCAGCAGTACCTTGGGGGGTCCCGGGGCGAACACTAAAGCTTTCTTT. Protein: CASSTLGGPGANTKAFF.

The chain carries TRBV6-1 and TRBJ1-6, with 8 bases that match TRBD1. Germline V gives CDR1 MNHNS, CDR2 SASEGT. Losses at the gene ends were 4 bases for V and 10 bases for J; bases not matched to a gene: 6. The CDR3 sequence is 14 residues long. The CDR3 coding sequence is TGTGCCAGCAGTGCAGCGGACAGGGAGTCACCCCTCCACTTT. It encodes CASSAADRESPLHF.

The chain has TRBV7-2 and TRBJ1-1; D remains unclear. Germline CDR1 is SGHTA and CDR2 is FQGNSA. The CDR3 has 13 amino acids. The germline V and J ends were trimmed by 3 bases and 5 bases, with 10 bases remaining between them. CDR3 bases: TGTGCCAGCAGCTTCGGAGGTAGGACTGAAGCTTTCTTT. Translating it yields CASSFGGRTEAFF.

In nucleotides, the CDR3 is TGTGCCAGCAGCCAAGATCCGCGGACGGGTACAGGGGCAGATACGCAGTATTTT. Amino acids: CASSQDPRTGTGADTQYF. The V call is TRBV3-1, the J call TRBJ2-3, with 7 bases aligning to TRBD1. From germline, CDR1 is LGHDT and CDR2 YNNKEL (reference sequence). The CDR3 is 18 amino acids. V was pared by 0 bases and J by 4 bases, with 13 bases of the junction left unmatched.

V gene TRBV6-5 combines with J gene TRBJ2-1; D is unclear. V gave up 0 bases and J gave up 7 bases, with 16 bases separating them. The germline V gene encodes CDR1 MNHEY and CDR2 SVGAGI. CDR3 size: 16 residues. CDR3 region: CASSYSGGVFWNEQFF. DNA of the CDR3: TGTGCCAGCAGTTACTCGGGCGGCGTTTTTTGGAATGAGCAGTTCTTC.

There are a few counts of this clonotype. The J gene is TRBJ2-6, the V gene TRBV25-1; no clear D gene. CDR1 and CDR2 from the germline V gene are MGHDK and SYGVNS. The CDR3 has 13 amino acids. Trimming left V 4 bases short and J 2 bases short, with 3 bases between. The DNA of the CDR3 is TGTGCCAGCAGTGGGGCTGGGGCCAACGTCCTGACTTTC. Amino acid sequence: CASSGAGANVLTF. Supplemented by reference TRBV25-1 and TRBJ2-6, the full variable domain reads EADIYQTPRYLVIGTGKKITLECSQTMGHDKMYWYQQDPGMELHLIHYSYGVNSTEKGDLSSESTVSRIRTEHFPLTLESARPSHTSQYLCASSGAGANVLTFGAGSRLTVL.

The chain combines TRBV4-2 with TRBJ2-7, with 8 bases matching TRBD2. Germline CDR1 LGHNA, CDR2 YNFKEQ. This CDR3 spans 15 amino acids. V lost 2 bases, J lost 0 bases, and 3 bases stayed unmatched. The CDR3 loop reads CASSQYGGASYEQYF. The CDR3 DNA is TGTGCCAGCAGCCAATACGGGGGGGCCTCCTACGAGCAGTACTTC.

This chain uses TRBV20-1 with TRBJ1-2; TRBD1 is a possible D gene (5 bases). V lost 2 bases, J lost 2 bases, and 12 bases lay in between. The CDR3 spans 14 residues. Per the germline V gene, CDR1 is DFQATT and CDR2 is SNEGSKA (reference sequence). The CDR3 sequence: CSARSGTGNYGYTF. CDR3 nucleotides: TGCAGTGCTAGATCGGGGACGGGGAACTATGGCTACACCTTC.

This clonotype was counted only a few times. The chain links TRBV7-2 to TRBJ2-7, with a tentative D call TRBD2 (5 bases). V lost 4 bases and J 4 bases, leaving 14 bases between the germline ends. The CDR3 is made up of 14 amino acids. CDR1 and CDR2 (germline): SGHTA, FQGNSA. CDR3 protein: CASSSQVGVYEQYF. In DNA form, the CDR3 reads TGTGCCAGCAGCTCCCAGGTCGGGGTTTACGAGCAGTACTTC.

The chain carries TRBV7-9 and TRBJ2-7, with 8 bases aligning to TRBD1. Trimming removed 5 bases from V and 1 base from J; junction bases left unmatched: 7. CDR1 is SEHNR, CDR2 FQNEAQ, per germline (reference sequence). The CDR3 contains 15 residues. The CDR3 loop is CASSETTGGSYEQYF. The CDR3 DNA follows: TGTGCCAGCAGCGAGACCACAGGGGGGTCCTACGAGCAGTACTTC.

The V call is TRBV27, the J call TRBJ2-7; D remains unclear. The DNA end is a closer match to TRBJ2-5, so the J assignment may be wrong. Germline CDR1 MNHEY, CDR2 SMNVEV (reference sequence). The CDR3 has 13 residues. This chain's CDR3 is CASSDPLRETQYF. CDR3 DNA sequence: TGTGCCAGCAGTGATCCCCTTCGGGAGACCCAGTACTTC.

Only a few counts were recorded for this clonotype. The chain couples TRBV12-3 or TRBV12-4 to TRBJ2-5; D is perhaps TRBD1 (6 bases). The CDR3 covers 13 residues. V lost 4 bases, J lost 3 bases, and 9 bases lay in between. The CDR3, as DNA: TGTGCCAGCAGTTGGACAGTCGAAGAGACCCAGTACTTC. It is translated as CASSWTVEETQYF.

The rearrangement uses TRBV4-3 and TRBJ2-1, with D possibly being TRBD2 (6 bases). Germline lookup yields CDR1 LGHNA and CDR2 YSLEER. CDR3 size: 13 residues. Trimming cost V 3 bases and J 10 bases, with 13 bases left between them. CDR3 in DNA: TGCGCCAGCAGCCACCGGGGGACGGGAGAGCAGTTCTTC. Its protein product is CASSHRGTGEQFF.

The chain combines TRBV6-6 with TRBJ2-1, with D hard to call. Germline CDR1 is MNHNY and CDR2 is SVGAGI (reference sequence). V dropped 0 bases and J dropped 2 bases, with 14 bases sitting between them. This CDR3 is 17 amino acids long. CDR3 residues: CASSYSYMTLAYNEQFF. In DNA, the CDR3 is TGTGCCAGCAGTTACTCATATATGACGCTTGCCTACAATGAGCAGTTCTTC.

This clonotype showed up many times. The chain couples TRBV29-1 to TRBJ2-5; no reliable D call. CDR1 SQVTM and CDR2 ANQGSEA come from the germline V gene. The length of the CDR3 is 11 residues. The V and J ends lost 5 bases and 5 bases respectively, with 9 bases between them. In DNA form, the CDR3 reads TGCAGCGTTAGACTTAGGGAGACCCAGTACTTC. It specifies CSVRLRETQYF.

The CDR3 bases are TGTGCCAGCAGGCAAACGGACCTGTACACCTACGAGCAGTACTTC. This sequence encodes CASRQTDLYTYEQYF. The chain recombines TRBV2 with TRBJ2-4; D is unclear. The better agreement between TRBJ2-7 and the DNA end casts doubt on the J call. The V gene's germline CDR1 is SNHLY and CDR2 FYNNEI. CDR3 length: 15 residues.

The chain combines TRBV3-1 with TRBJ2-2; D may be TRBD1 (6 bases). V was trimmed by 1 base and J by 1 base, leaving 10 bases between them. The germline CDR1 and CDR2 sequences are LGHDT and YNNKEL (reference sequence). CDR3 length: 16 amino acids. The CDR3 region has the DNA TGTGCCAGCAGCCAAGCGACGGGACAGAACACCGGGGAGCTGTTTTTT. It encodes CASSQATGQNTGELFF.

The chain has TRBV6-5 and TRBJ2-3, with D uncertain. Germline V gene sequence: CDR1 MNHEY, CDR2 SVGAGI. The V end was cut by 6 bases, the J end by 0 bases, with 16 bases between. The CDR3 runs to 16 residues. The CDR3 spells CASSHLDSRSTDTQYF. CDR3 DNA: TGTGCCAGCAGCCACCTAGACTCCAGGAGCACAGATACGCAGTATTTT.

The CDR3, as DNA: TGTGCCAGCAGCTTAGGATCGGCGGGAGTTTTCTACGAGCAGTACTTC. Translated, it gives CASSLGSAGVFYEQYF. J is TRBJ2-4 and V is TRBV13, with 7 nucleotides matching TRBD2. Matching the DNA end better, TRBJ2-7 makes the J call doubtful. The germline gives CDR1 PRHDT, CDR2 FYEKMQ (reference sequence). This CDR3 spans 16 amino acids.

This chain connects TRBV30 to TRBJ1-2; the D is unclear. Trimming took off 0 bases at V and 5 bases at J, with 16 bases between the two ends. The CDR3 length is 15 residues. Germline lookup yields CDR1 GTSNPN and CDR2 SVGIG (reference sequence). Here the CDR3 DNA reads TGTGCCTGGAGTGTAACGAAGGGATTGGGTTATGGCTACACCTTC. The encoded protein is CAWSVTKGLGYGYTF.

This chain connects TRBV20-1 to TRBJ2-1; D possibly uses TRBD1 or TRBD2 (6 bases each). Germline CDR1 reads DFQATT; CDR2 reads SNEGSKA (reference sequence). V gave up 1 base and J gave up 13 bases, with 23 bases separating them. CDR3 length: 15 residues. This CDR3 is CSARVPGAGRETQFF. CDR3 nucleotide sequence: TGCAGTGCTAGAGTCCCGGGGGCAGGACGGGAGACCCAGTTCTTC.

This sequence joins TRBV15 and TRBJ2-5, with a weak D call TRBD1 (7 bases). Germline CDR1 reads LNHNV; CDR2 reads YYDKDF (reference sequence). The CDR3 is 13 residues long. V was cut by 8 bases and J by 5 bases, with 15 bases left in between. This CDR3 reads CATRRGRGETQYF. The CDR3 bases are TGTGCCACCCGGAGGGGGCGTGGGGAGACCCAGTACTTC.

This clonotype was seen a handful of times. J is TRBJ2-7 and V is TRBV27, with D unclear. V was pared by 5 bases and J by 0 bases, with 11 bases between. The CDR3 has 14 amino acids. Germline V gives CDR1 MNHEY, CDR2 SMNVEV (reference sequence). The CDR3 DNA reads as TGTGCCAGCAGTGCCCAGGAAGACTCCTACGAGCAGTACTTC. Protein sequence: CASSAQEDSYEQYF.

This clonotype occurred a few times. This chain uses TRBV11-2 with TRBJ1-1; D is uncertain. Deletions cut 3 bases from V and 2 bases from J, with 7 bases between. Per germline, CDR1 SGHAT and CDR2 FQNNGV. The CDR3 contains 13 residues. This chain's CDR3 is CASSLTDNTEAFF. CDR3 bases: TGTGCCAGCAGCTTGACGGATAACACTGAAGCTTTCTTT. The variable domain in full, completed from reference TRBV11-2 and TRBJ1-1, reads EAGVAQSPRYKIIEKRQSVAFWCNPISGHATLYWYQQILGQGPKLLIQFQNNGVVDDSQLPKDRFSAERLKGVDSTLKIQPAKLEDSAVYLCASSLTDNTEAFFGQGTRLTVV.